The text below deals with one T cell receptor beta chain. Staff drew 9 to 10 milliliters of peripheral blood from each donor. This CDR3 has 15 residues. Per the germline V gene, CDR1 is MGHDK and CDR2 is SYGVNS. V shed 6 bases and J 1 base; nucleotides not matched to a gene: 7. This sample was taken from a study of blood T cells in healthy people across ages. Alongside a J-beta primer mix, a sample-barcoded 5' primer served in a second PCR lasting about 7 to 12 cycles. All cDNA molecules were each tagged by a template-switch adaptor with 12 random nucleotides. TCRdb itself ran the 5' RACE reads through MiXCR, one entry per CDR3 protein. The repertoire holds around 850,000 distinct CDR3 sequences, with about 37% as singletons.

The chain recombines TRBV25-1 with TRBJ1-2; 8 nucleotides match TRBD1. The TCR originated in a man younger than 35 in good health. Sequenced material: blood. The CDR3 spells CASRVGQEINYGYTF. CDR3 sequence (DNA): TGTGCCAGCAGGGTGGGACAGGAGATTAACTATGGCTACACCTTC.